The 14 T cell receptor beta chains below all came from one sample that was sequenced in a study of cytomegalovirus exposure and HLA in healthy donors. TCRdb keeps only in-frame clones here, not all; method: immunoSEQ multiplex PCR. The sample records 120,000 or so clones, approximately 92% being singletons. Sequencing was performed on PBMCs. The receptors were sampled from a woman in her late teens or twenties in good health and CMV-seronegative.

This rearrangement joins TRBV19 to TRBJ2-1; 7 nucleotides match TRBD2. The V gene's germline CDR1 is LNHDA and CDR2 SQIVND (reference sequence). The V gene end was trimmed by 5 bases and the J gene end by 3 bases; junction bases not matched to a gene: 7. The CDR3 contains 15 residues. CDR3 sequence (DNA): TGTGCCAGTAGTGCGACTAGCACCGACTACAATGAGCAGTTCTTC. Amino acid sequence: CASSATSTDYNEQFF.

This clone was detected once. The chain joins TRBV6-1 to TRBJ1-4, with 7 bases lining up with TRBD1. The CDR3 runs 12 residues. CDR1 MNHNS and CDR2 SASEGT come from the germline V gene. The CDR3 nucleotides read TGTGCGTCGGGACAGACTAATGAAAAACTGTTTTTT. This sequence encodes CASGQTNEKLFF.

The chain links TRBV7-8 to TRBJ2-7, with TRBD1 matching 11 bases. The CDR3 runs 16 residues. CDR1 is SGHVS, CDR2 FQNEAQ, per germline. Trimming took 7 bases from V and 2 from J; bases not matched to a gene: 10. The CDR3 is CASIIKPGQGAYEQYF. In DNA form, the CDR3 reads TGTGCCAGCATCATAAAACCGGGACAGGGGGCCTACGAGCAGTACTTC.

Comments on this clone: In the same sample, other DNA sequences code for this CDR3. The chain combines TRBV28 with TRBJ2-1; D call uncertain. The CDR3 loop spans 11 amino acids. Trimming stripped 5 bases from V and 5 bases from J, with 4 bases between. Germline CDR1 is MDHEN and CDR2 is SYDVKM. CDR3 bases: TGTGCCAGCAGTCTAAACAATGAGCAGTTCTTC. This gives the protein CASSLNNEQFF.

The rearrangement links TRBV7-9 to TRBJ1-1; tentative D call: TRBD1 (5 bases). The CDR3 sequence is 14 residues long. In germline, CDR1 is SEHNR, CDR2 FQNEAQ (reference sequence). Deletions cut 3 bases from V and 3 bases from J, with 11 bases between. CDR3 sequence (DNA): TGTGCCAGCAGCTTCGGCAGGGAATACACTGAAGCTTTCTTT. It specifies CASSFGREYTEAFF.

The V call is TRBV7-8, the J call TRBJ1-5; a possible D gene is TRBD1 (6 bases). Germline CDR1 reads SGHVS; CDR2 reads FQNEAQ. V was trimmed by 4 bases and J by 7 bases, leaving 14 bases between them. This CDR3 has 14 residues. The CDR3 nucleotides are TGTGCCAGCAGCTCCAACAGGGAGGGGCAGCCCCAGCATTTT. This codes for CASSSNREGQPQHF.

This sequence joins TRBV6-1 and TRBJ2-3; 8 bases are shared with TRBD2. Germline V lookup: CDR1 MNHNS, CDR2 SASEGT. Trimming took 2 bases from V and 2 from J; bases not matched to a gene: 3. The CDR3 sequence is 15 residues long. CDR3 coding DNA: TGTGCCAGCAGTGAAAGTAGCGGGACCACAGATACGCAGTATTTT. Amino acid sequence: CASSESSGTTDTQYF.

The chain recombines TRBV5-1 with TRBJ2-7; TRBD2 aligns across 11 bases. V was clipped by 4 bases and J by 4 bases; unmatched bases: 7. The CDR3 contains 15 residues. Germline V gene data show CDR1 as SGHRS and CDR2 as YFSETQ. The CDR3 DNA reads TGCGCCAGCAGCCCCTTAGCGGGGGGGGGTTACGAGCAGTACGTC. It codes for CASSPLAGGGYEQYV.

This clone showed up just once. This rearrangement joins TRBV25-1 to TRBJ2-3, with 8 positions matching TRBD2. With 4 bases clipped from V and 5 bases from J, the junction kept 14 bases outside the gene matches. Germline V lookup: CDR1 MGHDK, CDR2 SYGVNS. CDR3 size: 17 residues. This CDR3 is CASSAVVSGRVEDTQYF. DNA of the CDR3: TGTGCCAGCAGTGCCGTGGTGAGCGGGAGAGTAGAAGATACGCAGTATTTT.

This clone was recorded only once. V gene TRBV28 combines with J gene TRBJ1-2; 7 bases align to TRBD1. The junction had 9 bases not matched to a gene; V was cut back by 6 bases and J by 8 bases. The CDR3 has 13 amino acids. CDR1 is MDHEN, CDR2 SYDVKM, per germline. CDR3 loop: CASRSDRAGGYTF. CDR3 coding DNA: TGTGCCAGCAGGAGTGACAGGGCTGGGGGCTACACCTTC.

The chain joins TRBV10-1 to TRBJ2-3; 7 nucleotides line up with TRBD1. The CDR3 has 14 residues. Germline V gene lookup returns CDR1 WNHNN and CDR2 SYGVQD (reference sequence). The V and J ends lost 5 bases and 3 bases, in that order; junction bases with no gene match: 5. The CDR3 DNA is TGCGCCAGCAGTCAAGACAGGGCAACAGATACGCAGTATTTT. Residues: CASSQDRATDTQYF.

The chain has TRBV6-1 and TRBJ1-5; D is perhaps TRBD1 (5 bases). Germline CDR1 reads MNHNS; CDR2 reads SASEGT. CDR3 length: 13 amino acids. The V end was cut by 7 bases, the J end by 7 bases, with 14 bases between. CDR3 DNA sequence: TGTGCCAGCAATACCCAGGGTTGGCAGCCCCAGCATTTT. Protein sequence: CASNTQGWQPQHF.

The chain is built from TRBV4-3 and TRBJ2-1; 15 bases are shared with TRBD2. The germline V gene encodes CDR1 LGHNA and CDR2 YSLEER. V shed 2 bases, J shed 7 bases, and the junction held 6 bases outside the gene matches. The CDR3 is 17 amino acids. The CDR3 here is CASSQTWGLAGGNEQFF. CDR3 coding DNA: TGCGCCAGCAGCCAAACTTGGGGACTAGCGGGAGGTAATGAGCAGTTCTTC.

The chain recombines TRBV28 with TRBJ2-6, with a weak D call TRBD2 (7 bases). Trimming removed 7 bases at V and 0 bases at J, with 10 bases between. This CDR3 comprises 15 residues. Germline CDR1 MDHEN, CDR2 SYDVKM. The CDR3 region is CASMGGHSGANVLTF. DNA of the CDR3: TGTGCCAGCATGGGGGGGCACTCTGGGGCCAACGTCCTGACTTTC. The complete variable domain, with remaining parts taken from reference TRBV28 and TRBJ2-6, reads DVKVTQSSRYLVKRTGEKVFLECVQDMDHENMFWYRQDPGLGLRLIYFSYDVKMKEKGDIPEGYSVSREKKERFSLILESASTNQTSMYLCASMGGHSGANVLTFGAGSRLTVL.